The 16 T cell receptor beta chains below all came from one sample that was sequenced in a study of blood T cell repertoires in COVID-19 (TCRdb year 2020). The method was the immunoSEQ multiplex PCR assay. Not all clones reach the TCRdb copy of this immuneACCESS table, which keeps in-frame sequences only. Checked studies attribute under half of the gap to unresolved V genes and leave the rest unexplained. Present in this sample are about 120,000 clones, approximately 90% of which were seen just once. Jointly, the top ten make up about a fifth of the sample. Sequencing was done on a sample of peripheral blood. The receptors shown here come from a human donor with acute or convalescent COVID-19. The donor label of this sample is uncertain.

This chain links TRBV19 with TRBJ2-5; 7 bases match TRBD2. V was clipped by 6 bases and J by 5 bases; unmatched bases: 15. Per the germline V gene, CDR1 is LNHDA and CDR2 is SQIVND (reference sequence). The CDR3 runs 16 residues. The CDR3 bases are TGTGCCAGTAGGGATTTAGCGGGTCCTTTGGGGGAGACCCAGTACTTC. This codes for CASRDLAGPLGETQYF.

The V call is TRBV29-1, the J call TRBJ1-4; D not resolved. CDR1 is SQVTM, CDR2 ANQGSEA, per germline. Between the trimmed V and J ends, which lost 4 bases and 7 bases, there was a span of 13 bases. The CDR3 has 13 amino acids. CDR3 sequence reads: CSVVRGLGEKLFF. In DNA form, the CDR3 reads TGCAGCGTTGTAAGAGGCTTAGGTGAAAAACTGTTTTTT.

CDR3 nucleotide sequence: TGTGCCAGCAGTTACGAATTGCCCAGGCAAGCTTTCTTT. It encodes CASSYELPRQAFF. The chain joins TRBV6-2 or TRBV6-3 to TRBJ1-1, with D unclear. This CDR3 has 13 residues. The germline V gene encodes CDR1 MNHEY and CDR2 SVGEGT. V lost 2 bases and J lost 9, with 13 bases in between.

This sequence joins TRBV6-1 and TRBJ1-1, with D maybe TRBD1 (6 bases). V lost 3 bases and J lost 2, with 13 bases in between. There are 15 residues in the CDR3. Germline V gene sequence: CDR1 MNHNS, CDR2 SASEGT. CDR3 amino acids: CASSDTARGNTEAFF. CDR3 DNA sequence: TGTGCCAGCAGTGACACGGCCAGGGGAAACACTGAAGCTTTCTTT.

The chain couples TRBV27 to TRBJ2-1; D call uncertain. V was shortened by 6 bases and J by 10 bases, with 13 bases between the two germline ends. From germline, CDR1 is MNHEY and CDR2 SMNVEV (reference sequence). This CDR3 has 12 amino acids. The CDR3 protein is CASSERGREQFF. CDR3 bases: TGTGCCAGCAGCGAACGCGGCCGGGAGCAGTTCTTC.

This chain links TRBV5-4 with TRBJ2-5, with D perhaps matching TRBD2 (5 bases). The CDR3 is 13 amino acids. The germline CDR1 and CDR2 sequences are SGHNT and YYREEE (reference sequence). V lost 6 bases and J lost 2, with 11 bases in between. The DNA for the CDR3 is TGTGCCAGCACCTCGGACTGGCAAGAGACCCAGTACTTC. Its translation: CASTSDWQETQYF.

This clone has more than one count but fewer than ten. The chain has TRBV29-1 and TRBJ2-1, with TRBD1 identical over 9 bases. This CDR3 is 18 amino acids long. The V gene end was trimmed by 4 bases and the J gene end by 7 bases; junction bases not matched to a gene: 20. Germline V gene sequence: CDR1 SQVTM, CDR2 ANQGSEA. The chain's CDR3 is CSVVGDRARGSLQNEQFF. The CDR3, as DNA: TGCAGCGTTGTGGGGGACAGGGCCCGAGGTAGTCTTCAAAATGAGCAGTTCTTC.

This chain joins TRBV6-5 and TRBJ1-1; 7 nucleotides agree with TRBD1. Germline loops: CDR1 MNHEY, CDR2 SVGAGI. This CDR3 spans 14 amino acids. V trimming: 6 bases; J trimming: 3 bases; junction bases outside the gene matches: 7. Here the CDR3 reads CASRLQQGYTEAFF. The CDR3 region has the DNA TGTGCCAGCAGACTTCAACAGGGGTACACTGAAGCTTTCTTT.

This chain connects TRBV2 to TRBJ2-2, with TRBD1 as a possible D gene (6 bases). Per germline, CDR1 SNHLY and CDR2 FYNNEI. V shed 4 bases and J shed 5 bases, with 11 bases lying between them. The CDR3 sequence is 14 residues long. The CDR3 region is CASSGGGSTGELFF. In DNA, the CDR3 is TGTGCCAGCAGTGGTGGGGGCAGTACCGGGGAGCTGTTTTTT.

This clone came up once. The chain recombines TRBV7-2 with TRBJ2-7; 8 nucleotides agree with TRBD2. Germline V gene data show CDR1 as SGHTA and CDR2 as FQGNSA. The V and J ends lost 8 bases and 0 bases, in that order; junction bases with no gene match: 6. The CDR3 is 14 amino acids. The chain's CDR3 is CASRAGVSSYEQYF. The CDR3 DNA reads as TGTGCCAGCCGAGCGGGGGTTAGCTCCTACGAGCAGTACTTC. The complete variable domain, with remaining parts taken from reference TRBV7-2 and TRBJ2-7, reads GAGVSQSPSNKVTEKGKDVELRCDPISGHTALYWYRQSLGQGLEFLIYFQGNSAPDKSGLPSDRFSAERTGGSVSTLTIQRTQQEDSAVYLCASRAGVSSYEQYFGPGTRLTVT.

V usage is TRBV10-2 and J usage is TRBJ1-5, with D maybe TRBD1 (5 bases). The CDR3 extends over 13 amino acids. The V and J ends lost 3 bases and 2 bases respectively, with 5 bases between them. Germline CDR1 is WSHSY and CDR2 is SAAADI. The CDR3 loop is CASSDRGNQPQHF. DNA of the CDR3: TGCGCCAGCAGTGACAGGGGCAATCAGCCCCAGCATTTT.

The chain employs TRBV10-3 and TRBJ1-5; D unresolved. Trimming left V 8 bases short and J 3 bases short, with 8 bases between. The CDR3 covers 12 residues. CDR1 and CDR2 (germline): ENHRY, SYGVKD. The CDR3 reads CAISAPNQPQHF. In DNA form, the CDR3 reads TGTGCCATCTCAGCGCCCAATCAGCCCCAGCATTTT.

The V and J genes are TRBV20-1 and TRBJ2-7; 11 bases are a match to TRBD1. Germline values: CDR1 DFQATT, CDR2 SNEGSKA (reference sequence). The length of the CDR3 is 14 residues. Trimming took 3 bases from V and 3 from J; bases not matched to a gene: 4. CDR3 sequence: CSASPGTGGYEQYF. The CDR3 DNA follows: TGCAGTGCTAGTCCCGGGACAGGGGGCTACGAGCAGTACTTC.

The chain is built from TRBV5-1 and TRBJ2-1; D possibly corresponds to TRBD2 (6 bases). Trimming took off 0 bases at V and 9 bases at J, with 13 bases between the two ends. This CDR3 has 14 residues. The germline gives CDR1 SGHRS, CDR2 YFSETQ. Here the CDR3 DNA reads TGCGCCAGCAGCTTGGGGGGTGCGGAGGGTGAGCAGTTCTTC. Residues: CASSLGGAEGEQFF.

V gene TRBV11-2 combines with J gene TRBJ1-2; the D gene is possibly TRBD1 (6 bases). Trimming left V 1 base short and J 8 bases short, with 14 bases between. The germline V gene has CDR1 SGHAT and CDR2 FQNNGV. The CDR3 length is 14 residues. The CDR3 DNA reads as TGTGCCAGCAGCTTAGTGGCAGGGGTGGGAGGCTACACCTTC. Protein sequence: CASSLVAGVGGYTF. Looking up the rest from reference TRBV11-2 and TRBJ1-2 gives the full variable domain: EAGVAQSPRYKIIEKRQSVAFWCNPISGHATLYWYQQILGQGPKLLIQFQNNGVVDDSQLPKDRFSAERLKGVDSTLKIQPAKLEDSAVYLCASSLVAGVGGYTFGSGTRLTVV.

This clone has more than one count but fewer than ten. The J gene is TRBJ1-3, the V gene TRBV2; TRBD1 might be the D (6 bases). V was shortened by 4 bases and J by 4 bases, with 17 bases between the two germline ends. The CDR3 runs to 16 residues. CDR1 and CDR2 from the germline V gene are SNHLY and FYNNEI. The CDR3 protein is CASSAQRMGTGNTIYF. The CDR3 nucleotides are TGTGCCAGCAGTGCCCAACGGATGGGGACAGGAAACACCATATATTTT.